A single sample is the source of the 32 T cell receptor beta chains below, sequenced in a study of CD8+ T cells in alopecia areata. Markers used for sorting pooled cutaneous lymph node cells were CD4, CD8alpha, NKG2D, NKG2ACE and others. Isolated RNA was reverse transcribed into cDNA used as the sequencing template. TCRdb's table, derived via immunoSEQ multiplex PCR, lists solely in-frame clones and lacks some. The repertoire consists of more than 250,000 clones, none detected only once. Sequenced sample: CD4+ T cells sorted from a lymph node. The receptor set was obtained from a C3H/HeJ mouse with alopecia areata. The mice in this strain carry MHC haplotype H2-k.

This clone showed up just a few times. Any gene name here is a mouse gene name. The read ends 4 residues early relative to the CDR3; the germline J gene fills the gap. V usage is TRBV19 and J usage is TRBJ2-5; TRBD1 matches at 11 bases. The CDR3 totals 15 residues. CDR1 and CDR2 (germline): FNHDT, SITEND (reference sequence). CDR3 DNA, as far as it was read: TGTGCCAGCAGTCCTGGACAGGGGGCTTTGGAC. Amino acid sequence: CASSPGQGALD. In full, the CDR3 is CASSPGQGALDTQYF. Full variable domain (outside the CDR3, taken from reference TRBV19 and TRBJ2-5): GGIITQTPKFLIGQEGQKLTLKCQQNFNHDTMYWYRQDSGKGLRLIYYSITENDLQKGDLSEGYDASREKKSSFSLTVTSAQKNEMAVFLCASSPGQGALDTQYFGPGTRLLVL.

As regards this clone: The gene names given are mouse names. The read terminates 4 residues ahead of where the CDR3 ends, so the germline J gene completes it. The chain employs TRBV13-3 and TRBJ1-1; 10 bases match TRBD1. The trim removed 5 bases at V and 4 bases at J, leaving 5 bases unmatched. Germline assignment: CDR1 NNHDY and CDR2 SYVADS. The CDR3 is 14 residues long. The sequenced part of the CDR3 DNA is TGTGCCAGCAGGAAGGGACAGGGGCCCACA. This gives the protein CASRKGQGPT. The CDR3, in full, reads CASRKGQGPTEVFF.

As for this clone: The germline and genes are mouse ones. The CDR3 is cut off 4 residues early in the read; its end comes from the germline J gene. The J gene is TRBJ2-5, the V gene TRBV19; TRBD2 aligns across 10 bases. Germline V CDR1 and CDR2: FNHDT, SITEND (reference sequence). This CDR3 contains 14 residues. V trimming: 4 bases; J trimming: 3 bases; junction bases outside the gene matches: 2. The CDR3 protein is CASSSDWGQDTQYF. The CDR3 DNA, read in part, is TGTGCCAGCAGTTCGGACTGGGGGCAAGAC.

This clone has only a few counts. Any gene name here is a mouse gene name. The read terminates 4 residues ahead of where the CDR3 ends, so the germline J gene completes it. Other DNA sequences in this sample translate to the same CDR3. The V and J genes are TRBV13-1 and TRBJ1-2; 12 bases are shared with TRBD1. Germline V CDR1 and CDR2: NSHNY, SYGAGN. The CDR3 spans 15 residues. Trimming took 3 bases from V and 3 from J; bases not matched to a gene: 3. The CDR3 loop reads CASSAGQGADSDYTF. CDR3 DNA, as far as it was read: TGTGCCAGCAGTGCGGGACAGGGGGCCGACTCC.

Comment on this clone: Mouse germline and gene names are used. The read ends 4 residues before the CDR3 terminus; that terminus is restored from the germline J gene. The same CDR3 also results from other DNA sequences found in this sample. V gene TRBV1 combines with J gene TRBJ1-1, with TRBD1 matching 7 bases. Germline values: CDR1 NSQYPW, CDR2 LRSPGD (reference sequence). Trimming removed 1 base from V and 4 bases from J; junction bases left unmatched: 0. CDR3 length equals 13 residues. The CDR3 protein is CTCSAGTGTEVFF. The CDR3 DNA, read in part, is TGCACCTGCAGTGCAGGGACAGGCACA.

Details on this clone: Germline and genes here are mouse. The covered CDR3 bases are TGTGCCAGCAGCCAACAACTGGGATAT. Residues: CASSQQLGY. The CDR3 as a whole reads CASSQQLGYEQYF. The rearrangement joins TRBV5 to TRBJ2-7; tentative D call: TRBD2 (6 bases). The read comes to an end 4 residues before the CDR3 does, leaving the germline J gene to fill in the end. The CDR3 runs to 13 residues. Germline V CDR1 and CDR2: LGHNA, YNLKQL (reference sequence).

Note on this clone: Gene names and germline match the mouse. The read terminates 4 residues ahead of where the CDR3 ends, so the germline J gene completes it. The chain is built from TRBV5 and TRBJ2-3; 10 bases fit TRBD2. The ends lost 4 bases at V and 2 bases at J; junction bases unmatched: 9. There are 17 residues in the CDR3. Germline V gives CDR1 LGHNA, CDR2 YNLKQL (reference sequence). The CDR3 here is CASSPPSWGGDAETLYF. The CDR3 bases that were read are TGTGCCAGCAGCCCCCCAAGCTGGGGGGGCGATGCAGAA.

This clone has just a few counts. Gene names denote mouse genes. Sequencing ends 4 residues short of the CDR3 end; the germline J gene provides the rest. The chain carries TRBV19 and TRBJ2-1, with D possibly TRBD1 on 5 matching bases. Germline CDR1 reads FNHDT; CDR2 reads SITEND (reference sequence). Trimming pared 3 bases from V and 0 bases from J, leaving 10 bases between. The length of the CDR3 is 15 residues. The CDR3 sequence: CASSTRRGNYAEQFF. The sequenced part of the CDR3 DNA is TGTGCCAGCAGTACGAGGAGGGGTAACTATGCT. Looking up the rest from reference TRBV19 and TRBJ2-1 gives the full variable domain: GGIITQTPKFLIGQEGQKLTLKCQQNFNHDTMYWYRQDSGKGLRLIYYSITENDLQKGDLSEGYDASREKKSSFSLTVTSAQKNEMAVFLCASSTRRGNYAEQFFGPGTRLTVL.

The sample holds a few counts of this clone. The genes are named according to mouse. The CDR3 end is not reached by the read, which stops 4 residues before it; the germline J gene fills it in. Other DNA sequences in this specimen translate into the identical CDR3. The V gene is TRBV1, the J gene TRBJ2-1; D perhaps matches TRBD2 (5 bases). This CDR3 contains 14 residues. CDR1 is NSQYPW and CDR2 is LRSPGD in the germline V gene (reference sequence). Trimming shortened V by 1 base and J by 3 bases, and 7 bases separated the two germline ends. The part of the CDR3 DNA that was read is TGCACCTGCAGTGCAGCTGGGTCCTATGCT. Translating gives CTCSAAGSYA. In full, the CDR3 reads CTCSAAGSYAEQFF.

This clone was picked up a small number of times. The genes and germline here are from mouse. The CDR3 end lies 4 residues beyond the end of the read and is filled in from the germline J gene. J is TRBJ2-7 and V is TRBV19; no clear D gene. The CDR3 runs 12 residues. Germline V gene lookup returns CDR1 FNHDT and CDR2 SITEND (reference sequence). Trimming removed 3 bases at V and 3 bases at J, with 7 bases between. CDR3 DNA (partial): TGTGCCAGCAGTAATAGGTTCTAT. Its translation: CASSNRFY. The entire CDR3 is CASSNRFYEQYF. Drawing the rest from reference TRBV19 and TRBJ2-7, the complete variable domain is GGIITQTPKFLIGQEGQKLTLKCQQNFNHDTMYWYRQDSGKGLRLIYYSITENDLQKGDLSEGYDASREKKSSFSLTVTSAQKNEMAVFLCASSNRFYEQYFGPGTRLTVL.

As to this clone: Gene names follow the mouse nomenclature. Read sequence stops 4 residues before the CDR3 end, and the germline J gene provides the missing end. This specimen includes other DNA sequences encoding the same CDR3. The rearrangement joins TRBV5 to TRBJ2-7; 8 nucleotides line up with TRBD2. The germline V gene has CDR1 LGHNA and CDR2 YNLKQL (reference sequence). CDR3 length: 15 amino acids. Unmatched junction bases numbered 1, after V lost 0 bases and J lost 0 bases. The CDR3 reads CASSQDWGVSYEQYF. CDR3 DNA, as far as it was read: TGTGCCAGCAGCCAAGACTGGGGGGTCTCCTAT.

Remarks on this clone: Gene names follow the mouse nomenclature. The read is 4 residues too short to cover the CDR3 end, so that end is filled in from the germline J gene. The rearrangement joins TRBV12-1 to TRBJ1-2; 8 bases map to TRBD1. CDR3 size: 15 residues. V lost 0 bases to trimming and J lost 0 bases; unmatched junction nucleotides: 2. Germline loops: CDR1 SGHSN, CDR2 HYEKVE. The CDR3 sequence: CASSLETGANSDYTF. The sequenced CDR3 bases are TGTGCCAGCTCTCTCGAGACAGGGGCAAACTCC.

This clone was seen more than once but under ten times. Mouse germline and gene names are used. The read terminates 4 residues ahead of where the CDR3 ends, so the germline J gene completes it. V gene TRBV17 combines with J gene TRBJ1-2; tentative D call: TRBD1 (5 bases). V was shortened by 3 bases and J by 0 bases, with 11 bases between the two germline ends. Germline lookup yields CDR1 MNHDT and CDR2 YYDKIL. This CDR3 has 15 amino acids. CDR3 amino acids: CASSSPDKTNSDYTF. CDR3 DNA (partial): TGTGCTAGCAGTAGCCCGGACAAAACAAACTCC. The full variable domain, rest sourced from reference TRBV17 and TRBJ1-2, is DTTVKQNPRYKLARVGKPVNLICSQTMNHDTMYWYQKKPNQAPKLLLFYYDKILNREADTFEKFQSSRPNNSFCSLYIGSAGLEYSAMYLCASSSPDKTNSDYTFGSGTRLLVI.

Concerning this clone: These gene names are mouse names. The observed sequence ends 4 residues before the CDR3 terminus, with the missing tail filled in from the germline J gene. This chain uses TRBV17 with TRBJ1-1, with 7 bases lining up with TRBD1. V gave up 4 bases and J gave up 1 base; unmatched junction bases: 3. CDR3 length: 14 amino acids. Looked up from germline, CDR1 is MNHDT and CDR2 is YYDKIL. The CDR3 protein is CASSTRTGNTEVFF. The sequenced part of the CDR3 DNA is TGTGCTAGCAGTACAAGGACAGGGAACACA.

Concerning this clone: Gene names follow the mouse nomenclature. The CDR3 extends 4 residues past the end of the read, so its final part is completed from the germline J gene. The V gene is TRBV13-3, the J gene TRBJ2-1, with D hard to call. The CDR3 has 13 amino acids. V was shortened by 4 bases and J by 5 bases, with 10 bases between the two germline ends. Germline assignment: CDR1 NNHDY and CDR2 SYVADS. The sequenced CDR3 bases are TGTGCCAGCAGTCACAAGAGAAATGCT. Translated: CASSHKRNA. The whole CDR3 sequence is CASSHKRNAEQFF.

For this clone: Gene names and germline match the mouse. The read terminates 4 residues ahead of where the CDR3 ends, so the germline J gene completes it. The same CDR3 also results from other DNA sequences found in this sample. V and J are TRBV19 and TRBJ2-7; 12 bases align to TRBD1. CDR3 length: 14 amino acids. Germline lookup yields CDR1 FNHDT and CDR2 SITEND (reference sequence). The CDR3 reads CASSIGTGGDEQYF. The CDR3 bases that were read are TGTGCCAGCAGTATCGGGACAGGGGGCGAT.

Details on this clone: Gene labels here are mouse ones. The CDR3 end lies 4 residues beyond the end of the read and is filled in from the germline J gene. The rearrangement uses TRBV13-3 and TRBJ2-1, with TRBD2 matching over 14 bases. Germline loops: CDR1 NNHDY, CDR2 SYVADS. V lost 5 bases and J lost 6; bases outside the gene matches: 4. This CDR3 has 15 residues. This chain's CDR3 is CASRPGLGGLAEQFF. The part of the CDR3 DNA that was read is TGTGCCAGCAGGCCGGGACTGGGGGGGCTTGCT.

This clone came up a few times. The genes and germline here are from mouse. Read sequence stops 4 residues before the CDR3 end, and the germline J gene provides the missing end. The rearrangement uses TRBV31 and TRBJ2-3; 9 positions match TRBD2. Unmatched junction bases numbered 4, after V lost 3 bases and J lost 0 bases. Germline V CDR1 and CDR2: GKSSPN, SITVG. The CDR3 length is 15 residues. The CDR3 here is CAWRLGGLSAETLYF. The covered CDR3 bases are TGTGCCTGGAGACTGGGGGGCCTTAGTGCAGAA.

Concerning this clone: Mouse names are used for the genes. The read comes to an end 4 residues before the CDR3 does, leaving the germline J gene to fill in the end. The chain couples TRBV13-3 to TRBJ2-5; perhaps TRBD2 as D (6 bases). The V end lost 3 bases, the J end lost 3 bases, and 8 bases lay between the germline ends. The CDR3 is 13 residues long. Germline values: CDR1 NNHDY, CDR2 SYVADS. The CDR3 is CASSVGEQDTQYF. The sequenced CDR3 bases are TGTGCCAGCAGTGTGGGGGAGCAAGAC. The complete variable domain, with remaining parts taken from reference TRBV13-3 and TRBJ2-5, reads EAAVTQSPRSKVAVTGGKVTLSCHQTNNHDYMYWYRQDTGHGLRLIHYSYVADSTEKGDIPDGYKASRPSQENFSLILELASLSQTAVYFCASSVGEQDTQYFGPGTRLLVL.

Note on this clone: Gene and germline names: mouse. The read comes to an end 4 residues before the CDR3 does, leaving the germline J gene to fill in the end. V usage is TRBV5 and J usage is TRBJ2-1; 7 positions agree with TRBD2. Trimming took 0 bases from V and 5 from J; bases not matched to a gene: 10. Germline values: CDR1 LGHNA, CDR2 YNLKQL (reference sequence). The CDR3 extends over 17 amino acids. The sequenced CDR3 bases are TGTGCCAGCAGCCAAGATCCCCTGGGGGTATGGGATGCT. This sequence encodes CASSQDPLGVWDA. The complete CDR3 reads CASSQDPLGVWDAEQFF.

On this clone: Gene and germline names: mouse. The DNA ends 4 residues before the CDR3 does, and the rest of the CDR3 is filled in from the germline J gene. Additional DNA sequences in this sample encode the identical CDR3. The chain links TRBV1 to TRBJ2-7, with 9 bases aligning to TRBD2. Trimming at V came to 2 bases and at J to 0 bases, leaving 2 bases not matched to a gene. CDR1 is NSQYPW and CDR2 is LRSPGD in the germline V gene (reference sequence). There are 15 residues in the CDR3. CDR3 loop: CTCSATGGSSYEQYF. The part of the CDR3 DNA that was read is TGCACCTGCAGTGCAACTGGGGGGAGCTCCTAT.

This clone occurred a few times. Each gene name is a mouse one. The read ends 4 residues early relative to the CDR3; the germline J gene fills the gap. The gene calls are TRBV13-2 and TRBJ2-7; possibly TRBD1 for D (6 bases). Germline loops: CDR1 NNHNN, CDR2 SYGAGS (reference sequence). This CDR3 is 12 amino acids long. The sequenced part of the CDR3 DNA is TGTGCCAGCGGTGTCAGGGGAGAT. Protein: CASGVRGD. The entire CDR3 protein reads CASGVRGDEQYF.

In regard to this clone: Gene names are the mouse ones. The read is 4 residues too short to cover the CDR3 end, so that end is filled in from the germline J gene. J is TRBJ2-5 and V is TRBV1; TRBD2 matches 12 bases. Germline V gene lookup returns CDR1 NSQYPW and CDR2 LRSPGD (reference sequence). V gave up 2 bases and J gave up 1 base; unmatched junction bases: 7. CDR3 length: 18 amino acids. This chain's CDR3 is CTCSALTGGARDQDTQYF. Partial CDR3 DNA: TGCACCTGCAGTGCATTGACTGGGGGGGCGCGGGACCAAGAC.

This clone was seen more than once but under ten times. Mouse gene names apply. Sequencing ends 4 residues short of the CDR3 end; the germline J gene provides the rest. This rearrangement joins TRBV13-2 to TRBJ1-2; D possibly corresponds to TRBD1 (5 bases). Germline loops: CDR1 NNHNN, CDR2 SYGAGS (reference sequence). The CDR3 totals 14 residues. Trimming cost V 2 bases and J 4 bases, with 12 bases left between them. This CDR3 is CASGERAGRSDYTF. The part of the CDR3 DNA that was read is TGTGCCAGCGGTGAGCGGGCAGGGCGCTCC.

Of note for this clone: Mouse gene names apply. The CDR3 end falls 4 residues outside the read, so it is completed with the germline J gene. The chain carries TRBV19 and TRBJ2-1, with D tentatively TRBD1 (6 bases). Trimming stripped 6 bases from V and 1 base from J, with 11 bases between. Germline V gives CDR1 FNHDT, CDR2 SITEND (reference sequence). The CDR3 is 14 residues long. The part of the CDR3 DNA that was read is TGTGCCAGCACGTCGGGACAAAACTATGCT. Its protein is CASTSGQNYA. The whole CDR3 sequence is CASTSGQNYAEQFF.

In the case of this clone: The genes are named according to mouse. CDR3 in amino acids: CASGGQGAGAEQFF. CDR3 DNA, as far as it was read: TGTGCCAGCGGGGGACAGGGGGCTGGGGCT. This sequence joins TRBV13-2 and TRBJ2-1, with 12 bases matching TRBD1. The missing CDR3 end, 4 residues past where the read stops, is filled in from the germline J gene. This CDR3 contains 14 residues. The germline V gene encodes CDR1 NNHNN and CDR2 SYGAGS (reference sequence).

Details on this clone: Mouse names are used for the genes. The sequence runs out 3 residues before the end of the CDR3; the remainder is reconstructed from the germline J gene. The chain recombines TRBV13-1 with TRBJ1-6; possible D gene TRBD1, 6 bases. TRBJ1-6 is known as an ORF, though its function is uncertain. The CDR3 length is 15 residues. The ends were cut back, 3 bases at V and 5 bases at J, with 12 bases in the middle. Germline CDR1 and CDR2: NSHNY and SYGAGN. CDR3 DNA, as far as it was read: TGTGCCAGCAGTGGAGGACAGCCCAATAATTCGCCC. Its translation is CASSGGQPNNSP. The complete CDR3 protein is CASSGGQPNNSPLYF.

There are many counts of this clone. Mouse germline and gene names are used. The read terminates 4 residues ahead of where the CDR3 ends, so the germline J gene completes it. J is TRBJ2-7 and V is TRBV13-2; TRBD2 matches 9 bases. The ends lost 0 bases at V and 3 bases at J; junction bases unmatched: 4. Germline-derived CDR1 and CDR2 are NNHNN and SYGAGS (reference sequence). CDR3 size: 15 residues. The CDR3 bases that were read are TGTGCCAGCGGTGATGCCCAGACTGGGGGCTAT. Protein: CASGDAQTGGY. The CDR3 in its entirety is CASGDAQTGGYEQYF.

Worth noting for this clone: Gene names follow the mouse nomenclature. The sequence runs out 4 residues before the end of the CDR3; the remainder is reconstructed from the germline J gene. This rearrangement joins TRBV5 to TRBJ2-7; the D gene is possibly TRBD1 (5 bases). Germline V gene lookup returns CDR1 LGHNA and CDR2 YNLKQL (reference sequence). There are 14 residues in the CDR3. CDR3 DNA, as far as it was read: TGTGCCAGCAGCCCCCCCGGACACAAGTAT. It is translated as CASSPPGHKY. The whole CDR3 sequence reads CASSPPGHKYEQYF.

This clone was detected only a few times. The gene names here belong to mouse. The read stops 4 residues short of the end of the CDR3; the missing end is completed from the germline J gene. The sample carries other DNA sequences with the same CDR3. This rearrangement joins TRBV13-3 to TRBJ2-1; 9 nucleotides align to TRBD2. Germline V lookup: CDR1 NNHDY, CDR2 SYVADS. The CDR3 sequence is 15 residues long. V gave up 3 bases and J gave up 0 bases; unmatched junction bases: 1. The CDR3 bases that were read are TGTGCCAGCAGTGCACTGGGGGGTAACTATGCT. Its protein is CASSALGGNYA. The full CDR3 protein reads CASSALGGNYAEQFF.

This clone has a handful of counts. Each gene name is a mouse one. Read coverage stops 4 residues before the CDR3 terminus; the germline J gene supplies the remainder. Other nucleotide sequences in the sample specify the same CDR3. V gene TRBV13-1 combines with J gene TRBJ2-1; 11 bases match TRBD1. The ends lost 7 bases at V and 4 bases at J; junction bases unmatched: 1. The germline V gene has CDR1 NSHNY and CDR2 SYGAGN. CDR3 length equals 13 residues. This CDR3 reads CASGTGGYAEQFF. Partial CDR3 DNA: TGTGCCAGCGGGACAGGGGGTTATGCT.

On this clone: The gene symbols are mouse symbols. With the read ending 4 residues before the CDR3 end, the germline J gene is used to fill in that end. The chain combines TRBV19 with TRBJ2-1; 7 bases match TRBD2. This CDR3 is 13 amino acids long. Germline loops: CDR1 FNHDT, CDR2 SITEND (reference sequence). V lost 2 bases and J lost 5; bases outside the gene matches: 1. The part of the CDR3 DNA that was read is TGTGCCAGCAGTATCTGGGGGAATGCT. This encodes CASSIWGNA. From start to end, the CDR3 is CASSIWGNAEQFF. Full variable domain (remainder filled in from reference TRBV19 and TRBJ2-1): GGIITQTPKFLIGQEGQKLTLKCQQNFNHDTMYWYRQDSGKGLRLIYYSITENDLQKGDLSEGYDASREKKSSFSLTVTSAQKNEMAVFLCASSIWGNAEQFFGPGTRLTVL.